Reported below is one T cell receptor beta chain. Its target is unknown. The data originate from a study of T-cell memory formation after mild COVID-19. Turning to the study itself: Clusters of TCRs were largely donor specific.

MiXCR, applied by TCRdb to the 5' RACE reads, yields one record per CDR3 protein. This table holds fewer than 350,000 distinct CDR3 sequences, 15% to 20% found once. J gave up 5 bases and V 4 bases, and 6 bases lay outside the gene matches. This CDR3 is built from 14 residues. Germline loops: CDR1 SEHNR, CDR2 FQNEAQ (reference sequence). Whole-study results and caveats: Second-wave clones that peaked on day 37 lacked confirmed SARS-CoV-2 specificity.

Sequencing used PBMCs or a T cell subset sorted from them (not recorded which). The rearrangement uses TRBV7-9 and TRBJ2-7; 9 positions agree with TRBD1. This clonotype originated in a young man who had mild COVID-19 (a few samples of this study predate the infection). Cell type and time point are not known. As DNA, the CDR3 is TGTGCCAGCAGCTCGGGACAGGGTGTCAACGAGCAGTACTTC. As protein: CASSSGQGVNEQYF.